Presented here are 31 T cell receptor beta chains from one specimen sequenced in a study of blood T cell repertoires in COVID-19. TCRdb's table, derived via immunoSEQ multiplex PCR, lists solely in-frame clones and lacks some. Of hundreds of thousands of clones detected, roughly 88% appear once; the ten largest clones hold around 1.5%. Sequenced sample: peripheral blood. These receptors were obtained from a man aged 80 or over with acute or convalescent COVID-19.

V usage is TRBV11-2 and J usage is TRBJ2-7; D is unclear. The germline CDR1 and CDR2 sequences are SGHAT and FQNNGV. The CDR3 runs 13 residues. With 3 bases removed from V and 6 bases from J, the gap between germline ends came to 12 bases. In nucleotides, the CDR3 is TGTGCCAGCAGCTTCAAATATAGGAGCGAGCAGTACTTC. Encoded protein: CASSFKYRSEQYF.

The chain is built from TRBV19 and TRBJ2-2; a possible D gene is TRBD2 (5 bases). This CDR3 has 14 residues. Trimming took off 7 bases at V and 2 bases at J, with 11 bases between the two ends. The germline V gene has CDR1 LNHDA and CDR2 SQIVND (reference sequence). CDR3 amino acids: CASISGSNTGELFF. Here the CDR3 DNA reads TGTGCCAGTATTTCGGGGTCCAACACCGGGGAGCTGTTTTTT.

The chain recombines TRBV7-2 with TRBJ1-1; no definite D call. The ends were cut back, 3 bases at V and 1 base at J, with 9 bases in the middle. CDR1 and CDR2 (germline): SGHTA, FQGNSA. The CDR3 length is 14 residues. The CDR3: CASSFARSNTEAFF. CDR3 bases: TGTGCCAGCAGCTTTGCCAGATCGAACACTGAAGCTTTCTTT.

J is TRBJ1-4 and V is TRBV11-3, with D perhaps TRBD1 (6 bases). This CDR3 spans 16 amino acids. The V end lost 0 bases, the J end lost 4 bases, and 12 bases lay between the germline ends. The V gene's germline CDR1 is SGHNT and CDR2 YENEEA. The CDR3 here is CASSLEPGHDNEKLFF. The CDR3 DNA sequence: TGTGCCAGCAGCTTAGAACCGGGACACGATAATGAAAAACTGTTTTTT.

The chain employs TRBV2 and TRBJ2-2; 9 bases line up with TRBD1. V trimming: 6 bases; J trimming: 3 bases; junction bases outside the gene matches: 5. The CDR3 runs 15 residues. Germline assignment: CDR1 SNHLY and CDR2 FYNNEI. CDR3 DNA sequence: TGTGCCAGCAGCCAGACAGGGGGAGACACCGGGGAGCTGTTTTTT. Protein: CASSQTGGDTGELFF.

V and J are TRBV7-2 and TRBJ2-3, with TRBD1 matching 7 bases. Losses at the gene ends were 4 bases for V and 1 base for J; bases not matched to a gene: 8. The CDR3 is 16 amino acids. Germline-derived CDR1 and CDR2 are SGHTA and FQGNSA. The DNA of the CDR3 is TGTGCCAGCAGCTCACACAGGGGTAGGGGCACAGATACGCAGTATTTT. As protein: CASSSHRGRGTDTQYF.

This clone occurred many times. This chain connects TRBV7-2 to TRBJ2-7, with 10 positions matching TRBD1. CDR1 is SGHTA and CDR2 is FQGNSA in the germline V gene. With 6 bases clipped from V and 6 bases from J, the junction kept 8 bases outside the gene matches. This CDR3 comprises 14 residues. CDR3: CASRPGTGVGEQYF. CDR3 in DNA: TGTGCCAGCAGACCCGGGACAGGGGTAGGCGAGCAGTACTTC.

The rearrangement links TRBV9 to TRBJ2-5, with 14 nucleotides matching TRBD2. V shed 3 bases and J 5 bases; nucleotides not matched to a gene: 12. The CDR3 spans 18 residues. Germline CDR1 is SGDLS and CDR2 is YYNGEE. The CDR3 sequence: CASSAYGGGLAGVETQYF. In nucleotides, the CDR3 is TGTGCCAGCAGCGCCTATGGTGGGGGACTAGCGGGAGTGGAGACCCAGTACTTC.

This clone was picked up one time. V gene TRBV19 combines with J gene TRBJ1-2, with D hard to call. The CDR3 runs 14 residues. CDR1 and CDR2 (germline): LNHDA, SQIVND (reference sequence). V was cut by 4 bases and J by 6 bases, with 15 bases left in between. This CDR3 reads CASSRDAGINGYTF. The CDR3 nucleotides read TGTGCCAGTAGTAGAGATGCAGGTATTAATGGCTACACCTTC.

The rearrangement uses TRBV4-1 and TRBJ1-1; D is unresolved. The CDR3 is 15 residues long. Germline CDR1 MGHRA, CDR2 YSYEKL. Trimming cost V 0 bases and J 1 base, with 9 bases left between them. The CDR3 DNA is TGCGCCAGCAGCCAAGAAGGAGCGGGGAACACTGAAGCTTTCTTT. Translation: CASSQEGAGNTEAFF.

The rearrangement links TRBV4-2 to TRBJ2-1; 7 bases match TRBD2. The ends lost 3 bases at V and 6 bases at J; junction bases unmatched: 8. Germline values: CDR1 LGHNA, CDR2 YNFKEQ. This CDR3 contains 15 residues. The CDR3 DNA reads TGTGCCAGCAGCCAGTGGCTAGCGGTTGGCAATGAGCAGTTCTTC. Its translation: CASSQWLAVGNEQFF.

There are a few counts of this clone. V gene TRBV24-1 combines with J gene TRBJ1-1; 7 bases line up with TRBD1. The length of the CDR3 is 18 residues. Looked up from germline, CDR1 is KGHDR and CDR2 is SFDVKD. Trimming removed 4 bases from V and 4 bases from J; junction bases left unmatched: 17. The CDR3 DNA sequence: TGTGCCACCAGTGAATCCAGGACAGGCCCATACATTGTCACTGAAGCTTTCTTT. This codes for CATSESRTGPYIVTEAFF.

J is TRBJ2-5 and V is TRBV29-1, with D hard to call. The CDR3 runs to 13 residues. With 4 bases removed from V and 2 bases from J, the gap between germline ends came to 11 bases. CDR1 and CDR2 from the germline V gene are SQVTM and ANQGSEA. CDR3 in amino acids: CSVGSVSQETQYF. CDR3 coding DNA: TGCAGCGTTGGAAGCGTCTCTCAAGAGACCCAGTACTTC.

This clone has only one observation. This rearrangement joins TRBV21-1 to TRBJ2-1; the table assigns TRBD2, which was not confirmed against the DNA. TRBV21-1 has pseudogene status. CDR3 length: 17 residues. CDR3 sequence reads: CASSLRTSGSGCNEQFF. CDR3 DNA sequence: TGTGCCAGCAGCCTTCGGACTAGCGGGAGTGGTTGCAATGAGCAGTTCTTC.

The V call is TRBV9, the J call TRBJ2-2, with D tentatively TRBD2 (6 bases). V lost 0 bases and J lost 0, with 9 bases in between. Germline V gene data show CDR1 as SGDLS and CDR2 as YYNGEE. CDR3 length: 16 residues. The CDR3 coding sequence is TGTGCCAGCAGCGTAGGGGGGGACGCGAACACCGGGGAGCTGTTTTTT. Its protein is CASSVGGDANTGELFF.

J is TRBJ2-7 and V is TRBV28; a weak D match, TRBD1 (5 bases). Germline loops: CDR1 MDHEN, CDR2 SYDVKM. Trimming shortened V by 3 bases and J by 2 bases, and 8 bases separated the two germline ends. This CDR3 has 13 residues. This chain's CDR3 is CASSFSGTYEQYF. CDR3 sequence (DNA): TGTGCCAGCAGTTTCTCAGGGACCTACGAGCAGTACTTC.

The CDR3 region is CSVVTSYEQYF. CDR3 sequence (DNA): TGCAGCGTTGTTACTTCCTACGAGCAGTACTTC. The J gene is TRBJ2-7, the V gene TRBV29-1; D not resolved. The CDR3 is made up of 11 amino acids. The V end was cut by 4 bases, the J end by 1 base, with 5 bases between. CDR1 SQVTM and CDR2 ANQGSEA come from the germline V gene.

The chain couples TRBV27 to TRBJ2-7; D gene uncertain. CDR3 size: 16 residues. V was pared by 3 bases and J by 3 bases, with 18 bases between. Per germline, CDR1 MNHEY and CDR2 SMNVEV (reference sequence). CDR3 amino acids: CASSFPLQSVDYEQYF. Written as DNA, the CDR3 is TGTGCCAGCAGTTTTCCCCTCCAAAGCGTCGACTACGAGCAGTACTTC.

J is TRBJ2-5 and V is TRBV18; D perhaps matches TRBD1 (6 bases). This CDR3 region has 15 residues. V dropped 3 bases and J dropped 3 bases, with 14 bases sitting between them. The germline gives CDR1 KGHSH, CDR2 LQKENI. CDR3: CASSPSTGSEETQYF. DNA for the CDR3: TGTGCCAGCTCACCCTCCACAGGGTCGGAAGAGACCCAGTACTTC.

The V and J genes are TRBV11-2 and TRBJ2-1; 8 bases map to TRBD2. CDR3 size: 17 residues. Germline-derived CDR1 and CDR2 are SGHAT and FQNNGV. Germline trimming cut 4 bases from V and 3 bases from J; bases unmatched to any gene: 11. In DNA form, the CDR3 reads TGTGCCAGCAGCTCTAGAATCGGGAGGGCGGTCTACAATGAGCAGTTCTTC. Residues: CASSSRIGRAVYNEQFF.

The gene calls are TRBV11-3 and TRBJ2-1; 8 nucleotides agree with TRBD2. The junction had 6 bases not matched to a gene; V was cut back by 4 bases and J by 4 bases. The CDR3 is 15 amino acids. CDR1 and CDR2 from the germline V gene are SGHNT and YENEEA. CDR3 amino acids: CASSSKLAVYNEQFF. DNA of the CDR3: TGTGCCAGCAGCTCGAAACTAGCGGTTTACAATGAGCAGTTCTTC.

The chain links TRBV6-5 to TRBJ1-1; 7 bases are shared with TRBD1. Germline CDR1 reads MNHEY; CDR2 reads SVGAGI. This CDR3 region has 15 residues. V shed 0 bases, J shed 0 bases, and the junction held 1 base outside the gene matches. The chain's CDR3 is CASSYSGQLNTEAFF. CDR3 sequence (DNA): TGTGCCAGCAGTTACTCGGGACAGCTGAACACTGAAGCTTTCTTT.

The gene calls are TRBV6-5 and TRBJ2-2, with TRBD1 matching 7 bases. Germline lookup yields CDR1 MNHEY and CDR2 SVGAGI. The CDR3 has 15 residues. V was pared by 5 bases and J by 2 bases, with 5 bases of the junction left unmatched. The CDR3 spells CASSRGGVNTGELFF. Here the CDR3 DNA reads TGTGCCAGCAGTAGAGGGGGCGTCAACACCGGGGAGCTGTTTTTT.

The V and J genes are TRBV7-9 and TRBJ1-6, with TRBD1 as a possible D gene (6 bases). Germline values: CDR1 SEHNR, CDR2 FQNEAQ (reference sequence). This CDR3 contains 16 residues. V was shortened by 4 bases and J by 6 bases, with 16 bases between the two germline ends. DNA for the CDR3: TGTGCCAGCAGCTCCACTCTACAGGGAGTTAATTCACCCCTCCACTTT. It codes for CASSSTLQGVNSPLHF.

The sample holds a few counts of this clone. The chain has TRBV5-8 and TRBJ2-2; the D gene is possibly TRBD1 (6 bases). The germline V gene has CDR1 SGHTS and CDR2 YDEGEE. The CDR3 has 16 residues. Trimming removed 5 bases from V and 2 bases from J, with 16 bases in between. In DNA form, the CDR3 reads TGTGCCAGCAGGGACAGTACCATTATCAACACCGGGGAGCTGTTTTTT. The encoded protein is CASRDSTIINTGELFF.

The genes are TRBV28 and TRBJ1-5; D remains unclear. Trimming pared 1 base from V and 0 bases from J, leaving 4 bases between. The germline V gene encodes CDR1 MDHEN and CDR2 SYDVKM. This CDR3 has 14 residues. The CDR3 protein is CASSLSVSNQPQHF. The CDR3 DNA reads TGTGCCAGCAGTTTATCAGTTAGCAATCAGCCCCAGCATTTT. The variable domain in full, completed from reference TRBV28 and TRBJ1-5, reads DVKVTQSSRYLVKRTGEKVFLECVQDMDHENMFWYRQDPGLGLRLIYFSYDVKMKEKGDIPEGYSVSREKKERFSLILESASTNQTSMYLCASSLSVSNQPQHFGDGTRLSIL.

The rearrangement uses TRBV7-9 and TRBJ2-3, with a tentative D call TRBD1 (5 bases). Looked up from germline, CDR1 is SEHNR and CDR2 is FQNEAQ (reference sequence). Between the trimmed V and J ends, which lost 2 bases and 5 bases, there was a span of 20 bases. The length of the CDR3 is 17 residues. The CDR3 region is CASSLRPIRGAGDTQYF. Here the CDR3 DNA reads TGTGCCAGCAGCTTACGGCCCATCCGTGGGGCCGGAGATACGCAGTATTTT.

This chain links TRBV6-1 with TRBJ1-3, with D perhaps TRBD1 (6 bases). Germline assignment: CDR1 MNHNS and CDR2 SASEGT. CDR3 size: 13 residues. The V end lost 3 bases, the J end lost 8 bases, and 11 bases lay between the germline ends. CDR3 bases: TGTGCCAGCAGTGAGCAGGGGTTGGACACCATATATTTT. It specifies CASSEQGLDTIYF.

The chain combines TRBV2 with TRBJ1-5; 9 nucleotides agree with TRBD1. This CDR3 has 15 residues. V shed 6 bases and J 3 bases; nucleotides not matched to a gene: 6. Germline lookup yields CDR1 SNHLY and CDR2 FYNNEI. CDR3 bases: TGTGCCAGCAGCTTGGGACAGGGAAACAATCAGCCCCAGCATTTT. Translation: CASSLGQGNNQPQHF.

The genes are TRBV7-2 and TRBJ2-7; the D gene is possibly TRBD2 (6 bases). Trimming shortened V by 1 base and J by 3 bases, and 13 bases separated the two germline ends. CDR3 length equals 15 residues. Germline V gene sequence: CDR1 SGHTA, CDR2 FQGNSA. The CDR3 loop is CASSLGAGRDYEQYF. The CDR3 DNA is TGTGCCAGCAGCTTAGGAGCGGGCCGAGACTACGAGCAGTACTTC.

Written as DNA, the CDR3 is TGTGCCAGCAGCCCGACAGGGGGCTTTAGCTCCTACGAGCAGTACTTC. It yields the protein CASSPTGGFSSYEQYF. The chain has TRBV7-8 and TRBJ2-7; 10 bases are shared with TRBD1. With 5 bases clipped from V and 0 bases from J, the junction kept 7 bases outside the gene matches. The V gene's germline CDR1 is SGHVS and CDR2 FQNEAQ. CDR3 length: 16 amino acids.